This TCR beta chain was sequenced for a study of cytomegalovirus exposure and HLA in healthy donors. About the study: There were fewer than 130 million unique TCR beta sequences, drawn from about 179 million T cells, in an earlier analysis.

Whole-study findings and limits: When presence/absence was analysed, sequencing depth was taken to be roughly uniform across donors. In a later analysis, compared with equally common non-associated chains, HLA-associated beta chains were more expanded.

As for this clone: The antigen is not known.

The PCR made use of 60 Vbeta and 13 Jbeta primers. Here immunoSEQ multiplex PCR was the method, and the copy in TCRdb shows in-frame clones only, minus some. The table has about 300,000 clones, roughly 89% seen once. Per germline, CDR1 LNHDA and CDR2 SQIVND (reference sequence). CDR3 length: 15 residues. V dropped 5 bases and J dropped 5; count of bases not matched to a gene: 8. The sequence derives from a man aged 40-50 years in good health and CMV-seropositive. The sample comprised PBMCs. The rearrangement joins TRBV19 to TRBJ2-7, with TRBD1 matching 11 bases. The CDR3 sequence is CASSPGTGGSNEQYF. In nucleotides, the CDR3 is TGTGCCAGTAGTCCTGGGACAGGGGGTAGCAACGAGCAGTACTTC.